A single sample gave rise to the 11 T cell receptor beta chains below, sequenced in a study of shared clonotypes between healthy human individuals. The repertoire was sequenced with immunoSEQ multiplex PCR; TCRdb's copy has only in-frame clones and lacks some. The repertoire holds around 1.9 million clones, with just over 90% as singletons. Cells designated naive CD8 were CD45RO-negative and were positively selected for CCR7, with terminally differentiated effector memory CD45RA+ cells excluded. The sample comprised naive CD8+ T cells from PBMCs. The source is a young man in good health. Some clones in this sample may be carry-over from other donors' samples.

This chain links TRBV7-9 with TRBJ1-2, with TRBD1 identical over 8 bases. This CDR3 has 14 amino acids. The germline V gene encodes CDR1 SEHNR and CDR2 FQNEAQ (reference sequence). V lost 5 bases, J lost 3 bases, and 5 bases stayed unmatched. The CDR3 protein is CASSIGQGHYGYTF. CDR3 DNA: TGTGCCAGCAGCATAGGACAGGGTCACTATGGCTACACCTTC.

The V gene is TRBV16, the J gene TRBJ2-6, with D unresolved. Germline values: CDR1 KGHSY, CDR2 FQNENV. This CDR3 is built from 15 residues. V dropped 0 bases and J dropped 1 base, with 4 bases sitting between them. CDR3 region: CASSQSLSGANVLTF. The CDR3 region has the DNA TGTGCCAGCAGCCAATCCCTATCTGGGGCCAACGTCCTGACTTTC.

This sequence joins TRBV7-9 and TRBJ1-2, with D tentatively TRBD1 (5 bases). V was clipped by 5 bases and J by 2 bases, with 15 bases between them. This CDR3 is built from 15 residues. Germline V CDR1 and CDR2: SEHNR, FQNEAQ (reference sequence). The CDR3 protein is CASSVRDGENYGYTF. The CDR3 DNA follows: TGTGCCAGCAGCGTCCGGGACGGTGAGAACTATGGCTACACCTTC.

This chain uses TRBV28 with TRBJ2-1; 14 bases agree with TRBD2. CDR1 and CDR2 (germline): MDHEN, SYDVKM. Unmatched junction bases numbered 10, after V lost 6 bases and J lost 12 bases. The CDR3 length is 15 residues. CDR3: CASSLPPGLAGGQFF. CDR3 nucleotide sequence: TGTGCCAGCAGCTTACCTCCCGGACTAGCGGGAGGGCAGTTCTTC.

The chain's CDR3 is CASSDRSGAAENEQFF. Here the CDR3 DNA reads TGCGCCAGCAGTGATCGATCAGGGGCGGCTGAAAATGAGCAGTTCTTC. The V and J genes are TRBV10-2 and TRBJ2-1, with a possible D match to TRBD1 (6 bases). Trimming stripped 3 bases from V and 7 bases from J, with 19 bases between. The CDR3 runs 16 residues. Germline loops: CDR1 WSHSY, CDR2 SAAADI.

The CDR3 reads CASSCEGQPQHF. DNA for the CDR3: TGTGCCAGCAGCTGCGAAGGCCAGCCCCAGCATTTT. The chain links TRBV12-1 to TRBJ1-5. TRBV12-1 is shown as a pseudogene. There are 12 residues in the CDR3.

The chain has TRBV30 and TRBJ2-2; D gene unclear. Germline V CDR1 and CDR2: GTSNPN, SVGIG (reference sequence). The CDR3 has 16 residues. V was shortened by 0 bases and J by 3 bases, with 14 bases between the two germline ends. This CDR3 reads CAWSVYTVRDTGELFF. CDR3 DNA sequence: TGTGCCTGGAGTGTATACACAGTTCGGGACACCGGGGAGCTGTTTTTT.

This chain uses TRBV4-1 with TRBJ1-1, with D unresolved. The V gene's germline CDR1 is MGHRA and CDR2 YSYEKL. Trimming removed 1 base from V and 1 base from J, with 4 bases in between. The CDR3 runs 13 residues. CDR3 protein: CASSQGTNTEAFF. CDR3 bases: TGCGCCAGCAGCCAAGGAACGAACACTGAAGCTTTCTTT.

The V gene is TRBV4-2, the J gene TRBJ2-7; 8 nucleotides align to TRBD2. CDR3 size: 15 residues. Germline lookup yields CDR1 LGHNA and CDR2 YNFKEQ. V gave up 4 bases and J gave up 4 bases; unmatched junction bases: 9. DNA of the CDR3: TGTGCCAGCAGCCCCGTAGCGGGATTGGGGTACGAGCAGTACTTC. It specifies CASSPVAGLGYEQYF.

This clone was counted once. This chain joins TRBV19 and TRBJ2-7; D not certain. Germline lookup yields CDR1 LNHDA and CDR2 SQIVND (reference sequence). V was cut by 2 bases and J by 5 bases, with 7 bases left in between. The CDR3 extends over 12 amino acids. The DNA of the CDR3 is TGTGCCAGTAGTATACGCGGTAACGAGCAGTACTTC. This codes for CASSIRGNEQYF.

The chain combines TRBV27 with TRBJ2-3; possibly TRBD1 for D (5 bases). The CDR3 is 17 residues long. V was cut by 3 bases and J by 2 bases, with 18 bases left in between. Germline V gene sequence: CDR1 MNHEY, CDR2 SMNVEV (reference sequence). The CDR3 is CASSFIQGTPSTDTQYF. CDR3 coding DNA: TGTGCCAGCAGTTTTATCCAGGGTACCCCATCCACAGATACGCAGTATTTT.